The T cell receptor beta chain under discussion was sequenced for a study of glioma-infiltrating T cells after dendritic cell vaccination. CDR1 MDHEN and CDR2 SYDVKM come from the germline V gene. The trim removed 4 bases at V and 0 bases at J, leaving 5 bases unmatched. The CDR3 loop spans 16 amino acids. PBMC were collected before vaccination, two weeks after the third vaccination, and at progression. Only in-frame clones appear in the TCRdb table, and some are missing; sequencing was by immunoSEQ multiplex PCR. The sample records 75,000 to 100,000 clones, approximately 81% being singletons. This TCR derives from a human donor with glioblastoma. This chain joins TRBV28 and TRBJ1-3; 8 bases fit TRBD1. The starting material was blood, obtained before dendritic cell vaccination. The CDR3 DNA follows: TGTGCCAGCAGTTCCACAGGGGGGTCCTCTGGAAACACCATATATTTT. Its protein is CASSSTGGSSGNTIYF.